The 19 T cell receptor beta chains presented below share a single source sample, sequenced in a study of cytomegalovirus exposure and HLA in healthy donors. Amplification used 60 Vbeta primers and 13 Jbeta primers. Libraries were prepared by immunoSEQ multiplex PCR; TCRdb keeps only in-frame clonotypes and omits some of them. The sample yields 99,000 or so clones, 60% to 85% seen once. The sample was PBMCs. The receptor set was obtained from a young woman in good health and CMV-seropositive.

This clone occurred a few times. This chain joins TRBV7-2 and TRBJ1-1; TRBD1 aligns across 8 bases. The CDR3 has 15 residues. Germline V gene lookup returns CDR1 SGHTA and CDR2 FQGNSA. Trimming at V came to 3 bases and at J to 5 bases, leaving 8 bases not matched to a gene. The CDR3 bases are TGTGCCAGCAGCTTCCAGGGGGCCGGGAGGACTGAAGCTTTCTTT. Translation gives CASSFQGAGRTEAFF. Using reference TRBV7-2 and TRBJ1-1 for the parts outside the CDR3, the full variable domain is GAGVSQSPSNKVTEKGKDVELRCDPISGHTALYWYRQSLGQGLEFLIYFQGNSAPDKSGLPSDRFSAERTGGSVSTLTIQRTQQEDSAVYLCASSFQGAGRTEAFFGQGTRLTVV.

This clone was counted only a few times. The chain employs TRBV7-2 and TRBJ2-5, with TRBD2 as a possible D gene (6 bases). This CDR3 contains 15 residues. Germline assignment: CDR1 SGHTA and CDR2 FQGNSA. V lost 2 bases and J 4 bases, leaving 14 bases between the germline ends. CDR3 coding DNA: TGTGCCAGCAGCTTATACCTAGCGCAGGCAGAGACCCAGTACTTC. Translating it yields CASSLYLAQAETQYF.

This chain connects TRBV27 to TRBJ2-4; D not certain. Between the trimmed V and J ends, which lost 5 bases and 1 base, there was a span of 18 bases. Germline V lookup: CDR1 MNHEY, CDR2 SMNVEV (reference sequence). CDR3 length equals 17 residues. The CDR3 spells CASSPHSPQVAKNIQYF. The CDR3 DNA reads as TGTGCCAGCAGTCCACACAGCCCGCAAGTGGCCAAAAACATTCAGTACTTC.

Written as DNA, the CDR3 is TGTGCCAGCAGACCACCAGGCTCGGAGACCCAGTACTTC. Its translation: CASRPPGSETQYF. The rearrangement joins TRBV6-1 to TRBJ2-5; D gene uncertain. V lost 6 bases and J 5 bases, leaving 13 bases between the germline ends. Germline V lookup: CDR1 MNHNS, CDR2 SASEGT. The CDR3 spans 13 residues.

This clone is medium-sized within its sample. The chain is built from TRBV30 and TRBJ2-3; TRBD1 might be the D (6 bases). Trimming stripped 3 bases from V and 3 bases from J, with 16 bases between. The germline gives CDR1 GTSNPN, CDR2 SVGIG (reference sequence). This CDR3 comprises 15 residues. DNA for the CDR3: TGTGCCTGGAGCTACCTGGACAGCTTTACAGATACGCAGTATTTT. This translates into CAWSYLDSFTDTQYF.

This chain connects TRBV10-3 to TRBJ1-1; tentative D call: TRBD1 (5 bases). Germline CDR1 is ENHRY and CDR2 is SYGVKD. V was shortened by 7 bases and J by 4 bases, with 13 bases between the two germline ends. The CDR3 sequence is 13 residues long. The CDR3 here is CAITSMGGTEAFF. The DNA of the CDR3 is TGTGCCATCACTTCGATGGGGGGCACTGAAGCTTTCTTT.

In this sample, this clone turned up a few times. V usage is TRBV19 and J usage is TRBJ1-5, with D possibly being TRBD1 (5 bases). V lost 7 bases, J lost 0 bases, and 22 bases lay in between. The CDR3 consists of 18 residues. The germline V gene has CDR1 LNHDA and CDR2 SQIVND (reference sequence). The CDR3 DNA sequence: TGTGCCAGTAAATCGAAAGCCAGGGCGTGGGATAGCAATCAGCCCCAGCATTTT. Protein sequence: CASKSKARAWDSNQPQHF.

J is TRBJ1-1 and V is TRBV15, with 9 bases aligning to TRBD1. CDR3 length equals 14 residues. The ends lost 2 bases at V and 5 bases at J; junction bases unmatched: 3. CDR1 is LNHNV and CDR2 is YYDKDF in the germline V gene (reference sequence). Here the CDR3 DNA reads TGTGCCACCAGCAGACTCGGACAGGGGACTGAAGCTTTCTTT. Translated: CATSRLGQGTEAFF.

In its sample, this clone was seen once. The chain employs TRBV10-1 and TRBJ2-3, with D possibly being TRBD1 (5 bases). Germline CDR1 WNHNN, CDR2 SYGVQD (reference sequence). The CDR3 has 20 residues. V was pared by 0 bases and J by 0 bases, with 22 bases between. This CDR3 reads CASSESIGMRSRGSTDTQYF. The CDR3 bases are TGCGCCAGCAGTGAGTCGATAGGAATGAGGTCAAGGGGCAGCACAGATACGCAGTATTTT.

This clone was recorded a few times. The CDR3 here is CASSLAQYEQYF. The DNA for the CDR3 is TGTGCCAGCAGCCTTGCACAATACGAGCAGTACTTC. The chain is built from TRBV7-2 and TRBJ2-7; D not resolved. CDR1 is SGHTA, CDR2 FQGNSA, per germline. V was pared by 5 bases and J by 4 bases, with 9 bases between. The CDR3 consists of 12 residues.

The chain is built from TRBV10-3 and TRBJ1-1, with D maybe TRBD1 (5 bases). With 10 bases removed from V and 0 bases from J, the gap between germline ends came to 18 bases. Germline CDR1 is ENHRY and CDR2 is SYGVKD. CDR3 length: 15 residues. The CDR3 reads CATRAAGSVNTEAFF. The CDR3 DNA reads TGTGCCACCAGGGCTGCAGGGTCGGTGAACACTGAAGCTTTCTTT.

This chain connects TRBV6-5 to TRBJ1-4; unclear D gene. CDR3 length equals 13 residues. Between the trimmed V and J ends, which lost 6 bases and 0 bases, there was a span of 5 bases. Germline-derived CDR1 and CDR2 are MNHEY and SVGAGI. CDR3 protein: CASRQSTNEKLFF. CDR3 nucleotides: TGTGCCAGCAGACAGTCAACTAATGAAAAACTGTTTTTT.

This clone was seen a single time. V gene TRBV28 combines with J gene TRBJ2-3; D ambiguous. The CDR3 covers 12 residues. The V and J ends lost 6 bases and 0 bases respectively, with 4 bases between them. Looked up from germline, CDR1 is MDHEN and CDR2 is SYDVKM. This CDR3 reads CASRLSTDTQYF. The CDR3 DNA is TGTGCCAGCAGACTGAGCACAGATACGCAGTATTTT.

This clone was counted many times. This chain uses TRBV6-5 with TRBJ1-5; 9 bases agree with TRBD1. This CDR3 contains 16 residues. CDR1 MNHEY and CDR2 SVGAGI come from the germline V gene. With V trimmed by 0 bases and J by 7 bases, 7 bases remained unmatched. The CDR3 sequence: CASSYSGTGIGQPQHF. In DNA, the CDR3 is TGTGCCAGCAGTTACTCCGGGACAGGGATCGGGCAGCCCCAGCATTTT.

The CDR3 loop is CASSLGASAEQYF. The DNA for the CDR3 is TGTGCCAGCAGCTTAGGGGCTAGCGCTGAGCAGTACTTC. The V and J genes are TRBV7-9 and TRBJ2-7; TRBD2 might be the D (6 bases). The V gene lost 1 base and the J gene lost 7 bases, with 11 bases spanning the gap. Germline values: CDR1 SEHNR, CDR2 FQNEAQ (reference sequence). The CDR3 totals 13 residues. The variable domain in full, completed from reference TRBV7-9 and TRBJ2-7, reads DTGVSQNPRHKITKRGQNVTFRCDPISEHNRLYWYRQTLGQGPEFLTYFQNEAQLEKSRLLSDRFSAERPKGSFSTLEIQRTEQGDSAMYLCASSLGASAEQYFGPGTRLTVT.

The V and J genes are TRBV27 and TRBJ2-3; TRBD2 agrees at 13 bases. The CDR3 extends over 19 amino acids. V was pared by 4 bases and J by 0 bases, with 10 bases of the junction left unmatched. Germline CDR1 MNHEY, CDR2 SMNVEV (reference sequence). The DNA for the CDR3 is TGTGCCAGCAGTTCCCCGACTAGCGGGAGGCCATCTAGCACAGATACGCAGTATTTT. It is translated as CASSSPTSGRPSSTDTQYF.

This clone was seen only once. This chain joins TRBV29-1 and TRBJ1-1, with unresolved D. The germline gives CDR1 SQVTM, CDR2 ANQGSEA. This CDR3 comprises 13 residues. The V end lost 8 bases, the J end lost 4 bases, and 17 bases lay between the germline ends. The CDR3 spells CSFKAATLTEAFF. Written as DNA, the CDR3 is TGCAGCTTCAAGGCGGCCACACTCACTGAAGCTTTCTTT. The entire variable domain, with the rest obtained from reference TRBV29-1 and TRBJ1-1, is as follows: SAVISQKPSRDICQRGTSLTIQCQVDSQVTMMFWYRQQPGQSLTLIATANQGSEATYESGFVIDKFPISRPNLTFSTLTVSNMSPEDSSIYLCSFKAATLTEAFFGQGTRLTVV.

This chain joins TRBV30 and TRBJ1-5; the match to TRBD1 covers 11 bases. The germline V gene has CDR1 GTSNPN and CDR2 SVGIG (reference sequence). The CDR3 extends over 13 amino acids. With 3 bases clipped from V and 7 bases from J, the junction kept 2 bases outside the gene matches. CDR3 DNA sequence: TGTGCCTGGAGCGGACAGGGGGCCCAGCCCCAGCATTTT. It codes for CAWSGQGAQPQHF.

The rearrangement joins TRBV30 to TRBJ2-1; 8 bases fit TRBD2. Per germline, CDR1 GTSNPN and CDR2 SVGIG (reference sequence). Unmatched junction bases numbered 10, after V lost 6 bases and J lost 0 bases. The CDR3 sequence is 16 residues long. CDR3 amino acids: CACAPGREDSYNEQFF. The CDR3 bases are TGTGCCTGTGCGCCCGGGCGGGAGGACTCCTACAATGAGCAGTTCTTC.